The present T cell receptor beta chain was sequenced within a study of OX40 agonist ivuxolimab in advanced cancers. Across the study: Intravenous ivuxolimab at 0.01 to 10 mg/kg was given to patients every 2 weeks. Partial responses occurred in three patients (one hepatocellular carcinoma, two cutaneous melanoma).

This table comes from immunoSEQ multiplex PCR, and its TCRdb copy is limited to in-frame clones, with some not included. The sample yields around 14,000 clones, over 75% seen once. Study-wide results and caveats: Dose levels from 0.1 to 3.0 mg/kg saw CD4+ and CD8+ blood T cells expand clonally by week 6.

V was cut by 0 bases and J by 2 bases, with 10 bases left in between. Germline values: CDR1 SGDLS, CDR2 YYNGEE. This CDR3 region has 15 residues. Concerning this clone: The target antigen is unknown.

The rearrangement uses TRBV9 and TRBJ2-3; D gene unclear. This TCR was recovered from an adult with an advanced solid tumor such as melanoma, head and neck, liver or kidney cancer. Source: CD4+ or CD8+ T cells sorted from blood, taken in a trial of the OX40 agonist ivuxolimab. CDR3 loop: CASSVEARNTDTQYF. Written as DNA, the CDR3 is TGTGCCAGCAGCGTAGAGGCCAGGAACACAGATACGCAGTATTTT.